The rows below give T cell receptor beta chains drawn from one sample of a study of T cell responses to AZD1222 COVID-19 vaccine. Sequencing was performed with immunoSEQ multiplex PCR; in TCRdb, only in-frame clones are kept and a portion is missing. The sample records about 130,000 clones, more than 70% being singletons. The sequencing used peripheral blood, collected 28 days after the second AZD1222 dose. These receptors were taken from an adult who received the AZD1222 COVID-19 vaccine. Both conserved end residues are part of each CDR3. The D gene is left open where the match is weak. Clone sizes are given selectively: once, few, many, or a class where the clone is expanded.

-,TRBJ2-1,-,TRBV11-2,TGTGCCAGCACGCGCCTTCGGAGGGGGTATGGTGAGCAGTTCTTC,CASTRLRRGYGEQFF
-,TRBJ2-7,few,TRBV2,TGTGCCAGCAGTGAACTCTACGAGCAGTACTTC,CASSELYEQYF
-,TRBJ2-1,-,TRBV19,TGTGCCAGTAGTATAGATGGAGGAGGCCCCCAGCTACTCAATGAGCAGTTCTTC,CASSIDGGGPQLLNEQFF
TRBD1,TRBJ2-7,-,TRBV27,TGTGCCAGCAGTTTACCGGGACAGGGAACGTACGAGCAGTACTTC,CASSLPGQGTYEQYF
-,TRBJ1-2,-,TRBV4-1,TGCGCCAGCAGCCAAGAATTGACTACCAGCGCTTATGGCTACACCTTC,CASSQELTTSAYGYTF
-,TRBJ2-7,-,TRBV6-1,TGTGCCAGCAGTGAAAGGTACACCTACTACGAGCAGTACTTC,CASSERYTYYEQYF
TRBD1,TRBJ1-5,once,TRBV28,TGTGCCAGCAGCTGGGCGACAGGGAGGTTGTATCAGCCCCAGCATTTT,CASSWATGRLYQPQHF
-,TRBJ1-4,-,TRBV30,TGTGCCTGGAGTGTAACAGGGAGGACAACTAATGAAAAACTGTTTTTT,CAWSVTGRTTNEKLFF
TRBD2,TRBJ2-1,-,TRBV7-2,TGTGCCAGCAGCTCCAGACTAGCCAATGAGCAGTTCTTC,CASSSRLANEQFF
-,TRBJ1-3,-,TRBV11-1,TGTGCCAGCAGAACAGGGCACTCTGGAAACACCATATATTTT,CASRTGHSGNTIYF
-,TRBJ2-5,-,TRBV21-1,TGTGCCAGCAGCAAAGTCGGTCCAGGGGAGCTTTGTGAGACCCAGTACTTC,CASSKVGPGELCETQYF
TRBD2,TRBJ2-1,once,TRBV5-1,TGCGCCAGCAGCCCCGGGACTAGCGGGGGGGCCTACAATGAGCAGTTCTTC,CASSPGTSGGAYNEQFF
TRBD1,TRBJ1-3,-,TRBV5-1,TGCGCCAGCAGCCCCGGGACAGGGGGAAACACCATATATTTT,CASSPGTGGNTIYF
-,TRBJ2-3,-,TRBV5-4,TGTGCCAGCAGCCCAGATCAGACCCCTAGCACAGATACGCAGTATTTT,CASSPDQTPSTDTQYF
-,TRBJ1-3,once,TRBV28,TGTGCCAGCAGTTTATTGAAGGGCGGAGGAAACACCATATATTTT,CASSLLKGGGNTIYF
-,TRBJ1-1,-,TRBV30,TGTGCCTGGACACTACAGGGTCGGGGCACTGAAGCTTTCTTT,CAWTLQGRGTEAFF
-,TRBJ1-5,-,TRBV27,TGTGCCAGCTCCAACTTTGGTTTCGGTGCGGGTCAGCCCCAGCATTTT,CASSNFGFGAGQPQHF
-,TRBJ2-5,-,TRBV29-1,TGCAGCGCAAGAAGACAGATCCAAGAGACCCAGTACTTC,CSARRQIQETQYF
-,TRBJ2-2,-,TRBV3-1/TRBV3-2,TGTGCCAGCAGCCAAGGGGGTGGCAGGACTTCGAACACCGGGGAGCTGTTTTTT,CASSQGGGRTSNTGELFF
TRBD1,TRBJ1-2,-,TRBV19,TGTGCCAGTACCCCCCCCCGGACAGGGTCCGGCTACACCTTC,CASTPPRTGSGYTF
-,TRBJ1-6,-,TRBV7-9,TGTGCCAGCAGTAGAGACAGCACCCATTCACCCCTCCACTTT,CASSRDSTHSPLHF
TRBD1,TRBJ2-7,-,TRBV6-5,TGTGCCAGCAGAAAAGACAGGGCCTACTCCTACGAGCAGTACTTC,CASRKDRAYSYEQYF
-,TRBJ1-2,-,TRBV5-6,TGTGCCAGCAGCCCGCACGAGCTGCTCAAAGTTAACTATGGCTACACCTTC,CASSPHELLKVNYGYTF
TRBD1,TRBJ1-5,-,TRBV18,TGTGCCAGCTCACCAGGGGGACAGGGTGTAGGGCAGCCCCAGCATTTT,CASSPGGQGVGQPQHF
-,TRBJ1-4,-,TRBV28,TGTGCCAGCAGCAGTTTAAGAGGGTCGAATGAAAAACTGTTTTTT,CASSSLRGSNEKLFF
-,TRBJ1-1,-,TRBV5-1,TGCGCCAGCAGCTTGGGGGGTCCGAACACTGAAGCTTTCTTT,CASSLGGPNTEAFF
-,TRBJ1-2,-,TRBV2,TGTGCCAGCAGTGAACTACAGGGCCTTTTCTATGGCTACACCTTC,CASSELQGLFYGYTF
-,TRBJ1-6,-,TRBV11-3,TGTGCCAGCAGCCGACCAGCAGGGAGGTCCTATAATTCACCCCTCCACTTT,CASSRPAGRSYNSPLHF
-,TRBJ2-5,-,TRBV27,TGTGCCAGCGGCGCGAGTAGACCCCAGTACTTC,CASGASRPQYF
TRBD1,TRBJ2-3,-,TRBV5-1,TGCGCCAGCAGCTCCGCATTGGACAGGGCGATCACTTATACGCAGTATTTT,CASSSALDRAITYTQYF
-,TRBJ1-1,-,TRBV5-1,TGCGCCAGCAGCTTGGTGCCGACCCCCGGAGACACTGAAGCTTTCTTT,CASSLVPTPGDTEAFF
-,TRBJ1-6,-,TRBV7-2,TGTGCCAGCAGCCCATATAATTCACCCCTCCACTTT,CASSPYNSPLHF
-,TRBJ2-3,-,TRBV19,TGTGCCAGTAGTATAGGGGTCCCAAACACAGATACGCAGTATTTT,CASSIGVPNTDTQYF
TRBD1,TRBJ1-1,-,TRBV4-1,TGCGCCAGCAGCCAAGGGCTGGGTGGCTGGGACAGGCGGGAGACTGAAGCTTTCTTT,CASSQGLGGWDRRETEAFF
-,TRBJ1-4,-,TRBV6-1,TGTGCCAGCAGGGTACCCCGGGAGGAAAAACTGTTTTTT,CASRVPREEKLFF
-,TRBJ1-1,-,TRBV6-5,TGTGCCAGCAGTTACAGGGGGGGAGGGATCGGTGAAGCTTTCTTT,CASSYRGGGIGEAFF
-,TRBJ1-5,-,TRBV7-8,TGTGCCAGCAGCCGGGATGGGCCCCAGCATTTT,CASSRDGPQHF
-,TRBJ1-5,-,TRBV6-2/TRBV6-3,TGTGCCAGCAGTTACTCGAGTACACAGTATCAGCCCCAGCATTTT,CASSYSSTQYQPQHF
-,TRBJ1-1,-,TRBV7-9,TGTGCCAGCAGCCTACAGGGTGACACTGAAGCTTTCTTT,CASSLQGDTEAFF
TRBD2,TRBJ2-5,-,TRBV4-1,TGCGCCAGCAGCGCTATGACTAGCGGGGTCGCGGAGACCCAGTACTTC,CASSAMTSGVAETQYF
-,TRBJ1-2,-,TRBV6-4,TGTGCCAGCAGTGACTCCCCCTTGAGGAATTACTATGGCTACACCTTC,CASSDSPLRNYYGYTF
TRBD2,TRBJ2-1,once,TRBV3-1/TRBV3-2,TGTGCCAGCAGCTCCTATACTAGCGGGGGTCCCAATGAGCAGTTCTTC,CASSSYTSGGPNEQFF
TRBD2,TRBJ2-1,few,TRBV7-9,TGTGCCAGCAGCCAAAAAGCGGGGGGCCCCCCCTACAATGAGCAGTTCTTC,CASSQKAGGPPYNEQFF
-,TRBJ2-5,-,TRBV18,TGTGCCAGCTCACCGCGGGGCGGGGAGACCCAGTACTTC,CASSPRGGETQYF
TRBD1,TRBJ1-2,once,TRBV6-2/TRBV6-3,TGTGCCAGCAGTTACTCACCGGACAGGGAGCAGGGCTACACCTTC,CASSYSPDREQGYTF
-,TRBJ1-6,-,TRBV30,TGTGCCTGGGGGTCTAGCTCCTATAATTCACCCCTCCACTTT,CAWGSSSYNSPLHF
TRBD1,TRBJ2-5,once,TRBV7-3,TGTGCCAGCAGCCTCAGGGGGCGCGAGACCCAGTACTTC,CASSLRGRETQYF
-,TRBJ2-1,-,TRBV15,TGTGCCACCAGCAAGAATATAAACAATGAGCAGTTCTTC,CATSKNINNEQFF
-,TRBJ2-3,-,TRBV6-5,TGTGCCAGCAGCTATGACCGCGCGAATACGCAGTATTTT,CASSYDRANTQYF
-,TRBJ2-7,-,TRBV10-1,TGCGCCAGCAGTGAGTCGATCCTGGGGGTCTTCGAGCAGTACTTC,CASSESILGVFEQYF
-,TRBJ1-6,-,TRBV5-4,TGTGCCAGCAGCCCCGAGGGACGGGGAAATTCACCCCTCCACTTT,CASSPEGRGNSPLHF
TRBD1,TRBJ2-5,few,TRBV3-1/TRBV3-2,TGTGCCAGCACCCCCGGGGGACAGGGAGTGACCCAGTACTTC,CASTPGGQGVTQYF
-,TRBJ2-7,-,TRBV28,TGTGCCAGCAGCCTCGGTGGGGGGAGCTCCTACGAGCAGTACTTC,CASSLGGGSSYEQYF
-,TRBJ1-6,-,TRBV28,TGTGCCAGCAGGTCCCAGCCGTATAATTCACCCCTCCACTTT,CASRSQPYNSPLHF
-,TRBJ1-6,-,TRBV2,TGTGCCAGCAGTATGACAGACCAAAATTCACCCCTCCACTTT,CASSMTDQNSPLHF